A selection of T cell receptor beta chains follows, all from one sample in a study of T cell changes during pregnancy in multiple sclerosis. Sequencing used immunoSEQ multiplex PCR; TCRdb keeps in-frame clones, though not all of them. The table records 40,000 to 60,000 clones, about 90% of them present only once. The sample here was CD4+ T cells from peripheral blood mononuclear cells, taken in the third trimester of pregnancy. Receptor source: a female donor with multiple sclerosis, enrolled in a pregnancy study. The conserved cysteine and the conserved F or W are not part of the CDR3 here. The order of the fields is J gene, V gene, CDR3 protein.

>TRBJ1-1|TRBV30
AAGSQGAF
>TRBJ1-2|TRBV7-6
ASSPSYRDRAIGYT
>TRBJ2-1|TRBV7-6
ASSFDSGNSYNEQF
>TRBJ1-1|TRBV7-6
ASSSNTGGTEAF
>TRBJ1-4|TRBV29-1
SVLGQGESEKLF
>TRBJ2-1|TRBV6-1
ASSRTSGAYNEQF
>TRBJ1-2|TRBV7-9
ASSPGTEHGYT
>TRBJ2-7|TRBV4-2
ASSRDLQTGSNEQY
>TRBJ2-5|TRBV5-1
ASSPRTSGGLGETQY
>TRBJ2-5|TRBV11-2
ASSLGSHQETQY
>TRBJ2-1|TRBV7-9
ASNRPTSGGVSSYNEQF
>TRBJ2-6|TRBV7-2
ASSLTRYGANVLT
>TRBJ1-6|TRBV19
ATSGQYNSPLH
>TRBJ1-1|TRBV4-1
ASSQRDRGTGTEAF
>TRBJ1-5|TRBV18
ASSNVEALGSLQPQH
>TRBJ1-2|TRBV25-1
ASSGQGAQGYT